This passage covers 9 T cell receptor beta chains from one sample sequenced in a study of cytotoxic CD8 clonotypes in ibrutinib-treated CLL. Clones were read by immunoSEQ multiplex PCR, and TCRdb kept only the in-frame ones, dropping some. Of some 12,000 clones in the sample, 60% to 80% were seen once. The sample was PBMCs, taken before ibrutinib treatment. The receptor set was obtained from a human donor with chronic lymphocytic leukemia.

This clone was observed a single time. The V and J genes are TRBV7-2 and TRBJ2-3, with 7 bases lining up with TRBD1. Germline CDR1 reads SGHTA; CDR2 reads FQGNSA. The CDR3 extends over 16 amino acids. Trimming at V came to 1 base and at J to 5 bases, leaving 9 bases not matched to a gene. Here the CDR3 DNA reads TGTGCCAGCAGCTTAGGAGGGGGCCCAGGGAGAGATACGCAGTATTTT. This encodes CASSLGGGPGRDTQYF.

This clone was seen more than once but under ten times. The rearrangement links TRBV18 to TRBJ2-2; no definite D call. V was cut by 2 bases and J by 6 bases, with 10 bases left in between. This CDR3 has 14 amino acids. CDR1 and CDR2 (germline): KGHSH, LQKENI. CDR3 DNA sequence: TGTGCCAGCTCACCAATCGGTCAGGCCGGGGAGCTGTTTTTT. This codes for CASSPIGQAGELFF.

The chain carries TRBV12-2 and TRBJ1-5; the DNA was not compared with TRBD1, the D call given in the table. TRBV12-2 is labeled a pseudogene. This CDR3 contains 13 residues. CDR3 loop: CASRRTGIQPQHF. In nucleotides, the CDR3 is TGTGCAAGTCGACGAACAGGGATTCAGCCCCAGCATTTT.

V gene TRBV4-2 combines with J gene TRBJ2-5, with TRBD2 matching 12 bases. V shed 0 bases, J shed 3 bases, and the junction held 5 bases outside the gene matches. Per the germline V gene, CDR1 is LGHNA and CDR2 is YNFKEQ. The CDR3 has 17 amino acids. The CDR3 nucleotides are TGTGCCAGCAGCCAAGAACAGACTAGCGGGGGTGAAGAGACCCAGTACTTC. As protein: CASSQEQTSGGEETQYF.

This chain links TRBV19 with TRBJ1-2; perhaps TRBD1 as D (6 bases). Trimming removed 7 bases from V and 8 bases from J, with 23 bases in between. This CDR3 has 15 amino acids. Germline loops: CDR1 LNHDA, CDR2 SQIVND (reference sequence). The CDR3: CASTGGRQALWGYTF. DNA of the CDR3: TGTGCCAGTACGGGCGGGAGACAGGCCTTATGGGGCTACACCTTC. The entire variable domain, with the rest obtained from reference TRBV19 and TRBJ1-2, is as follows: DGGITQSPKYLFRKEGQNVTLSCEQNLNHDAMYWYRQDPGQGLRLIYYSQIVNDFQKGDIAEGYSVSREKKESFPLTVTSAQKNPTAFYLCASTGGRQALWGYTFGSGTRLTVV.

The rearrangement joins TRBV6-5 to TRBJ2-7, with a weak D call TRBD2 (5 bases). V was clipped by 1 base and J by 6 bases, with 16 bases between them. The germline V gene has CDR1 MNHEY and CDR2 SVGAGI. The CDR3 spans 15 residues. In nucleotides, the CDR3 is TGTGCCAGCAGTTACTGGCTCGACGAGGGCCTCGAGCAGTACTTC. Its translation: CASSYWLDEGLEQYF.

This chain uses TRBV6-5 with TRBJ2-1, with TRBD2 matching over 7 bases. Looked up from germline, CDR1 is MNHEY and CDR2 is SVGAGI. This CDR3 is built from 16 residues. The J segment lost 5 bases and the V segment lost 0 bases, leaving 7 bases of the junction unmatched. CDR3 nucleotides: TGTGCCAGCAGTTACTCGAGGCTAGCGGAGAACAATGAGCAGTTCTTC. Its protein product is CASSYSRLAENNEQFF.

In this sample, this clone turned up a few times. This chain uses TRBV5-1 with TRBJ2-7, with D unresolved. Deletions cut 1 base from V and 2 bases from J, with 7 bases between. The CDR3 extends over 13 amino acids. Germline V gene lookup returns CDR1 SGHRS and CDR2 YFSETQ. The CDR3 here is CASSLTVTYEQYF. CDR3 DNA sequence: TGCGCCAGCAGCTTGACAGTTACCTACGAGCAGTACTTC.

This clone was counted a few times. V usage is TRBV7-6 and J usage is TRBJ1-2; the D is unclear. V was clipped by 5 bases and J by 0 bases, with 13 bases between them. Germline-derived CDR1 and CDR2 are SGHVS and FNYEAQ. The CDR3 extends over 15 amino acids. CDR3 in amino acids: CASSPLQIPNYGYTF. CDR3 bases: TGTGCCAGCAGCCCACTCCAAATCCCTAACTATGGCTACACCTTC.